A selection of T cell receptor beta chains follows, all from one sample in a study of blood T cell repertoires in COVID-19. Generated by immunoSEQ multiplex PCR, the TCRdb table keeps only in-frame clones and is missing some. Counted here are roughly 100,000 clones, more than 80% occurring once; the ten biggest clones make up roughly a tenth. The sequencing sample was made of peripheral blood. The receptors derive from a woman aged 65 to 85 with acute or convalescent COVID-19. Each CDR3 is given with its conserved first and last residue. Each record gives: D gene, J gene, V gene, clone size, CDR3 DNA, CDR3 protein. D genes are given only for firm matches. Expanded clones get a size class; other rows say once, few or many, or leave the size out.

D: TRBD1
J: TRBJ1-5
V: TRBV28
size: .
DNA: TGTGCCAACAGCTGGGCGGGACAGGGAGGCTATCAGCCCCAGCATTTT
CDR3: CANSWAGQGGYQPQHF

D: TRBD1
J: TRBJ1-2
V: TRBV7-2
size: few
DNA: TGTGCCAGCAGCTCTGCAGGGGGTAACTATGGCTACACCTTC
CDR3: CASSSAGGNYGYTF

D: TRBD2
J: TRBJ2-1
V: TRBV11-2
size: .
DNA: TGTGCCAGCAGCCCGGGACTAGCGACTTACAATGAGCAGTTCTTC
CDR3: CASSPGLATYNEQFF

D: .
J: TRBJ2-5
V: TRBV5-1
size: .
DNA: TGCGCCAGCAGCTTGGGAGCGGTTCTCCAAGAGACCCAGTACTTC
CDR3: CASSLGAVLQETQYF

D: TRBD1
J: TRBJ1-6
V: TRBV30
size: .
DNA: TGTGCCCTGGGGACAGGCGATAATTCACCCCTCCACTTT
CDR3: CALGTGDNSPLHF

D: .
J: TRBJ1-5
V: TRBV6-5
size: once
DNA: TGTGCCAGCACCGGCGGCGACAATCAGCCCCAGCATTTT
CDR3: CASTGGDNQPQHF

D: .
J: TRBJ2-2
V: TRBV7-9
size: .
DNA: TGTGCCAGCAGCCCGAGTCTTGTATGGCTGTTTTTT
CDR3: CASSPSLVWLFF

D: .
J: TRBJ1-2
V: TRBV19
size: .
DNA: TGTGCCAGTAGTATACGCGAACAGGGATCAGTCTATGGCTACACCTTC
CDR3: CASSIREQGSVYGYTF

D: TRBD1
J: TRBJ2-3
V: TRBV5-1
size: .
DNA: TGCGCCAGCAGCCGGGACAGGGGGGCACCCCCCTCCACAGATACGCAGTATTTT
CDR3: CASSRDRGAPPSTDTQYF

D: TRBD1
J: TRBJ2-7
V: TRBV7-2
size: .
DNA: TGTGCCAGCAGCCAAAGACAGGGAGCCTACGAGCAGTACTTC
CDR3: CASSQRQGAYEQYF

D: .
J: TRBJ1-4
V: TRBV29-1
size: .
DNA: TGCAGCGCCCGTGACACTGCAACTAATGAAAAACTGTTTTTT
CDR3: CSARDTATNEKLFF

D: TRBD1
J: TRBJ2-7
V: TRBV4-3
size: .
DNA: TGCGCCAGCAGCTCGGAACCGGGACAGGGGTATTCCGAGCAGTACTTC
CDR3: CASSSEPGQGYSEQYF

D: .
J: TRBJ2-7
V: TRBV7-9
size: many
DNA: TGTGCCAGCAGCTTCACTGGAGAGGTCTACGAGCAGTACTTC
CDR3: CASSFTGEVYEQYF

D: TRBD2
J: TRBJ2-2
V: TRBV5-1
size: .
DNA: TGCGCCAGCAGCCTCCCAACTAGCGGGAGCACCGGGGAGCTGTTTTTT
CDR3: CASSLPTSGSTGELFF

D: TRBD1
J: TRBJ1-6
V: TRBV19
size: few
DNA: TGTGCCAGTGGACAGGGGTATAATTCACCCCTCCACTTT
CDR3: CASGQGYNSPLHF

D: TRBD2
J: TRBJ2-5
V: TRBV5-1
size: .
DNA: TGCGCCAGCAGCTTGGGACTAGCGGAGTACCAAGAGACCCAGTACTTC
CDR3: CASSLGLAEYQETQYF

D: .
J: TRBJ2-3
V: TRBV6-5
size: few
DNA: TGTGCCATCACGCGGAGCGGACTCACAGATACGCAGTATTTT
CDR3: CAITRSGLTDTQYF

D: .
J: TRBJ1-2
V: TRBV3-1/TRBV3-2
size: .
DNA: TGTGCCAGCAGCCCCGGTAACAGGGCAAACTATGGCTACACCTTC
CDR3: CASSPGNRANYGYTF

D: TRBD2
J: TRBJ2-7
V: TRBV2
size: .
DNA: TGTGCCAGCAAGCCACTAGCGGGGGGTAGGACTTACGAGCAGTACTTC
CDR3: CASKPLAGGRTYEQYF

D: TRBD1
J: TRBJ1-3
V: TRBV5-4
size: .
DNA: TGTGCCAGCAGCTCAGGGGGCAAAAACACCATATATTTT
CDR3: CASSSGGKNTIYF

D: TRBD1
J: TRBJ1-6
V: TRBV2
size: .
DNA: TGTGCCTGTTCGCCCCCCCTCGGGACAGATAATTCACCCCTCCACTTT
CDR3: CACSPPLGTDNSPLHF

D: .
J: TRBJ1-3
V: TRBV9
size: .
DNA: TGTGCCAGCAGCGAACAGGGAGCGGCTGGAAACACCATATATTTT
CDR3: CASSEQGAAGNTIYF

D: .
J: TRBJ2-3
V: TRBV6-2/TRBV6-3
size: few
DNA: TGTGCCAGCAGTTACTCGATTCAGGCTCTCACAGATACGCAGTATTTT
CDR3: CASSYSIQALTDTQYF

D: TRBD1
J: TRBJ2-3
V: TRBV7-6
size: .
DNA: TGTGCCAGCAGCCATCGGACAGGGGATATATCAGATACGCAGTATTTT
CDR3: CASSHRTGDISDTQYF

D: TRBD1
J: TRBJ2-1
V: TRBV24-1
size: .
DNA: TGTGCCACCAGTGATTGGGACAGCAACAATGAGCAGTTCTTC
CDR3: CATSDWDSNNEQFF

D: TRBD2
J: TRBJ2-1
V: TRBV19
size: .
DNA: TGTGCCAGTAGTAGCCCAGGGCTAGCGGGAGGGCGGTCCTACAATGAGCAGTTCTTC
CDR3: CASSSPGLAGGRSYNEQFF

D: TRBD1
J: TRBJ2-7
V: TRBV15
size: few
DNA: TGTGCCACCAGCAGCCGCGGACAGGGGGCAGCTTACGAGCAGTACTTC
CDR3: CATSSRGQGAAYEQYF

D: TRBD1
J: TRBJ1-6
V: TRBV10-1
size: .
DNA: TGCGCCAGCAGTGAGGACAGGGATTGTAATTCACCCCTCCACTTT
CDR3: CASSEDRDCNSPLHF

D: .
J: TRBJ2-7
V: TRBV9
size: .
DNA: TGTGCCAGCAGCGTAGCTAGCGACTACGAGCAGTACTTC
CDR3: CASSVASDYEQYF

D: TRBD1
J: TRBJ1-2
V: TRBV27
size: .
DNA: TGTGCCAGCAGTTTGACGGGACAGGGTGGCTACACCTTC
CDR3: CASSLTGQGGYTF

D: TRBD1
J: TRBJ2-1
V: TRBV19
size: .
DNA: TGTGCCAGTAGTATCGGGGATAGGGCAGGGGGCCAGCAGTTCTTC
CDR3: CASSIGDRAGGQQFF

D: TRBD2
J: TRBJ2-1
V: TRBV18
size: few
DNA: TGTGCCAGCTCACCACCCGGGACTAGTCTCAATGAGCAGTTCTTC
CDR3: CASSPPGTSLNEQFF

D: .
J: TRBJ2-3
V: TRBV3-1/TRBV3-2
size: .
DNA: TGTGCCAGCAGCCAAACTAGCTACAGCACAGATACGCAGTATTTT
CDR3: CASSQTSYSTDTQYF

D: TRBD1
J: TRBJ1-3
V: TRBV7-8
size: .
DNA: TGTGCCAGCAGCGTTGGGACAGGGGGTCGCTCTGGAAACACCATATATTTT
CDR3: CASSVGTGGRSGNTIYF

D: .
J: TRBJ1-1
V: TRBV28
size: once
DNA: TGTGCCAGCAGTTTTGGACACTCGAACACTGAAGCTTTCTTT
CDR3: CASSFGHSNTEAFF

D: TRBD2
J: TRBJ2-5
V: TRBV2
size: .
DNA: TGTGCCAGCAGTTACCCTGGGGTAGCGGGAGGGGTAGAGACCCAGTACTTC
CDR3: CASSYPGVAGGVETQYF

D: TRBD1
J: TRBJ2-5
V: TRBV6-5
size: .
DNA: TGTGCCAGCGAGGGGACAGGTGAGACCCAGTACTTC
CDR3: CASEGTGETQYF

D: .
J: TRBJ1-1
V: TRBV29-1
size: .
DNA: TGCAGCGTTGTGGGGCAGGTGAACACTGAAGCTTTCTTT
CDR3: CSVVGQVNTEAFF

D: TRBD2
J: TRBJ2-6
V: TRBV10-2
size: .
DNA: TGCGCCAGCAGACTAGCGGGGGGGAGTGGGGCCAACGTCCTGACTTTC
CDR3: CASRLAGGSGANVLTF

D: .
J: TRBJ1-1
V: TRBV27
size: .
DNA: TGTGCCAGCAGGGGGGCAGGGGACACTGAAGCTTTCTTT
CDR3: CASRGAGDTEAFF

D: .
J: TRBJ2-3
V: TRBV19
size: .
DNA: TGTGCCAGTAGTATGGGCCCCTCCACAGATACGCAGTATTTT
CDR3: CASSMGPSTDTQYF

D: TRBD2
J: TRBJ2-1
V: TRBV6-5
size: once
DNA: TGTGCCAGCAGTTACGTTACTAGCGGGAGCAATGAGCAGTTCTTC
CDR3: CASSYVTSGSNEQFF

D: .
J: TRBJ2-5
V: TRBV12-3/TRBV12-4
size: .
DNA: TGTGCCAGCAGCCGAGACTGGAAAGAGACCCAGTACTTC
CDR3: CASSRDWKETQYF

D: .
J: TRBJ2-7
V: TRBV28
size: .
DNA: TGTGCCAGCAGTTTATCCGGGAGCTCGTACGAGCAGTACTTC
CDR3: CASSLSGSSYEQYF